The clone carrying this T cell receptor beta chain was seen a handful of times. What it binds is not known. TCRdb redid the calling of the 5' RACE reads with MiXCR, one entry per CDR3 protein. Of 400,000 to 500,000 distinct CDR3 sequences listed, around 19% are singletons. This record comes from a study of T-cell memory formation after mild COVID-19. Study results and caveats: Clones contracting day 15 to 85 were balanced CD4/CD8; later expanders leaned CD4+. The study detected some responding clones in pre-infection memory, suggesting cross-reactive memory joined.

This CDR3 contains 14 residues. The V end lost 3 bases, the J end lost 0 bases, and 6 bases lay between the germline ends. The genes are TRBV12-3 or TRBV12-4 and TRBJ2-4, with D possibly matching TRBD2 (5 bases). The sequence was obtained from an adult woman who had mild COVID-19 (a few samples of this study predate the infection). Cell type and time point are not known. Source material: PBMCs or a T cell subset sorted from them (not recorded which). CDR3 amino acids: CASSFEGAKNIQYF. The CDR3 nucleotides are TGTGCCAGCAGTTTCGAGGGAGCCAAAAACATTCAGTACTTC.